A selection of T cell receptor beta chains follows, all from one sample in a study of Graves' ophthalmopathy and Graves' hyperthyroidism. TCRdb fed the multiplex PCR reads into MiXCR, producing one record per CDR3 protein. The sample contains over a million distinct CDR3 sequences, about 38% of which appear only once. Sequenced material: peripheral blood or thyroid tissue (not recorded which). These receptor sequences come from an adult man with Graves' hyperthyroidism. Each CDR3 is given with its conserved first and last residue. The D gene is left open where the match is weak. Size values are once, few and many counts, or a class for expanded clones, and some rows have none.

-	-	TRBV5-6	TRBJ1-5	CASSLGAVGSNQPQHF	TGTGCCAGCAGCTTGGGGGCCGTCGGGAGCAATCAGCCCCAGCATTTT
-	-	TRBV20-1	TRBJ1-1	CSLYGPNTEAFF	TGCAGTTTATATGGACCCAACACTGAAGCTTTCTTT
-	-	TRBV20-1	TRBJ1-5	CSLWSGRIQPQHF	TGCAGTTTGTGGTCAGGGCGCATTCAGCCCCAGCATTTT
-	-	TRBV10-3	TRBJ2-2	CAISGTVTGELFF	TGTGCCATCAGTGGGACAGTCACCGGGGAGCTGTTTTTT
TRBD1	many	TRBV6-5	TRBJ1-1	CASNMPGQGSTEAFF	TGTGCCAGCAATATGCCGGGACAGGGGTCCACTGAAGCTTTCTTT
-	many	TRBV7-2	TRBJ2-5	CASSPSGALGETQYF	TGTGCCAGCAGCCCCTCAGGGGCGCTCGGTGAGACCCAGTACTTC
TRBD1	-	TRBV12-3/TRBV12-4	TRBJ2-7	CASTQGRLYEQYF	TGTGCCAGCACACAGGGGAGACTCTACGAGCAGTACTTC
TRBD2	many	TRBV25-1	TRBJ2-2	CASSESRLAGNTGELFF	TGTGCCAGCAGTGAATCAAGACTAGCGGGTAACACCGGGGAGCTGTTTTTT
TRBD2	-	TRBV7-6	TRBJ2-2	CASSLNGPPSGNHTGELFF	TGTGCCAGCAGCTTAAATGGGCCGCCTAGCGGAAACCACACCGGGGAGCTGTTTTTT
-	-	TRBV6-5	TRBJ1-1	CASQSGPGNAEAFF	TGTGCCAGCCAAAGCGGACCGGGGAACGCTGAAGCTTTCTTT
TRBD1	many	TRBV5-1	TRBJ2-7	CASKRGTDLSYEQYF	TGCGCCAGCAAGAGAGGGACAGACCTCTCCTACGAGCAGTACTTC
-	once	TRBV19	TRBJ2-5	CARAVGKETQYF	TGTGCTAGAGCCGTCGGTAAAGAGACCCAGTACTTC
-	many	TRBV20-1	TRBJ2-7	CSARDALTRYEQYF	TGCAGTGCTAGAGATGCGTTGACTCGCTACGAGCAGTACTTC
-	many	TRBV24-1	TRBJ1-1	CATSVAGTEAFF	TGTGCCACCAGTGTTGCGGGCACTGAAGCTTTCTTT
-	-	TRBV7-2	TRBJ2-2	CASSLAIGVFNTGELFF	TGTGCCAGCAGCTTAGCTATCGGGGTCTTCAACACCGGGGAGCTGTTTTTT
-	few	TRBV5-1	TRBJ2-7	CASSSTINYEQYF	TGCGCCAGCAGCTCCACAATTAACTACGAGCAGTACTTC
-	-	TRBV18	TRBJ1-1	CASSRTGTGEAFF	TGTGCCAGCTCACGTACAGGGACGGGGGAAGCTTTCTTT
TRBD2	many	TRBV28	TRBJ2-7	CASRVPGGPTYEQYF	TGTGCCAGCAGGGTTCCGGGGGGTCCCACCTACGAGCAGTACTTC
-	many	TRBV24-1	TRBJ2-7	CATSDQGKGAYEQYF	TGTGCCACCAGTGACCAGGGGAAGGGGGCCTACGAGCAGTACTTC
-	-	TRBV7-9	TRBJ2-7	CASSLDVSGRTYEQYF	TGTGCCAGCAGCTTAGATGTTAGCGGCAGAACCTACGAGCAGTACTTC
-	-	TRBV29-1	TRBJ2-5	CSVPGVAGETQYF	TGCAGCGTCCCGGGGGTCGCGGGGGAGACCCAGTACTTC
-	-	TRBV20-1	TRBJ1-2	CSAPPPGNYGYTF	TGCAGTGCCCCCCCCCCCGGCAACTATGGCTACACCTTC
-	-	TRBV7-2	TRBJ2-2	CASSQVLLKNTGELFF	TGTGCCAGCAGCCAAGTGTTGCTGAAGAACACCGGGGAGCTGTTTTTT
-	many	TRBV9	TRBJ2-5	CASSITSSPQETQYF	TGTGCCAGCAGCATAACTAGTTCTCCCCAAGAGACCCAGTACTTC
TRBD1	many	TRBV5-1	TRBJ1-6	CASSSQGTVNSPLHF	TGCGCCAGCAGCTCCCAAGGGACAGTAAATTCACCCCTCCACTTT
-	many	TRBV15	TRBJ2-5	CATSTIYQETQYF	TGTGCCACCAGCACGATCTACCAAGAGACCCAGTACTTC
-	-	TRBV19	TRBJ2-2	CASSIGGGPGELFF	TGTGCCAGTAGTATAGGAGGGGGGCCCGGGGAGCTGTTTTTT
-	few	TRBV7-9	TRBJ2-3	CASSPIGSGRTDTQYF	TGTGCCAGCAGCCCCATCGGTAGCGGCCGCACAGATACGCAGTATTTT
TRBD2	few	TRBV7-8	TRBJ2-5	CASSSGLAGLETQYF	TGTGCCAGCAGCTCCGGACTAGCTGGCTTGGAGACCCAGTACTTC
-	few	TRBV9	TRBJ2-7	CASSRDTSSEQYF	TGTGCCAGCAGCCGGGACACCAGTTCCGAGCAGTACTTC
-	-	TRBV18	TRBJ1-1	CASSPQGQDRNTEAFF	TGTGCCAGCTCACCACAAGGGCAGGATCGGAACACTGAAGCTTTCTTT
TRBD1	few	TRBV11-1	TRBJ2-7	CASQGQGRYEQYF	TGTGCCAGCCAGGGACAGGGGAGGTACGAGCAGTACTTC
-	few	TRBV19	TRBJ2-2	CAKQEYGGSSPNTGELFF	TGTGCCAAACAGGAGTATGGGGGGTCCTCCCCGAACACCGGGGAGCTGTTTTTT
-	-	TRBV12-3/TRBV12-4	TRBJ2-5	CASSPREGIVETQYF	TGTGCCAGCAGCCCACGAGAGGGGATAGTGGAGACCCAGTACTTC
-	few	TRBV11-2	TRBJ2-2	CASSLWADTNTGELFF	TGTGCCAGCAGCTTATGGGCCGACACGAACACCGGGGAGCTGTTTTTT
TRBD2	many	TRBV5-1	TRBJ2-7	CASSGAYGGGTEQYF	TGCGCCAGCAGCGGGGCGTACGGCGGGGGAACCGAGCAGTACTTC
-	-	TRBV4-2	TRBJ1-6	CASSQVGPANSPLHF	TGTGCCAGCAGCCAGGTGGGACCGGCAAATTCACCCCTCCACTTT
-	few	TRBV10-2	TRBJ2-7	CASSETTDYEQYF	TGCGCCAGCAGTGAAACGACAGACTACGAGCAGTACTTC
-	-	TRBV27	TRBJ2-3	CASRLGNGDTQYF	TGTGCCAGCAGACTAGGGAACGGAGATACGCAGTATTTT
-	-	TRBV7-9	TRBJ1-4	CASSLVRLAGGREKLFF	TGTGCCAGCAGCTTAGTGCGACTAGCGGGAGGTCGGGAAAAACTGTTTTTT
-	-	TRBV25-1	TRBJ2-3	CASSWDRGRTSATTHTDTQYF	TGTGCCAGCAGTTGGGACAGGGGAAGGACTAGCGCCACTACCCACACAGATACGCAGTATTTT
-	-	TRBV2	TRBJ2-2	CASTMGGTPGSCFF	-
-	many	TRBV4-3	TRBJ1-2	CASSPTVGAWGYTF	TGCGCCAGCAGCCCTACGGTGGGGGCATGGGGCTACACCTTC